The rows below give T cell receptor beta chains drawn from one sample of a study of cytomegalovirus exposure and HLA in healthy donors. The repertoire was sequenced with immunoSEQ multiplex PCR; TCRdb's copy has only in-frame clones and lacks some. This sample yields 150,000 or so clones, of which around 79% are seen a single time; approximately 6.3% belongs to the top ten. Material for sequencing was PBMCs. The receptor set was obtained from a man in his forties in good health and CMV-seropositive. Both conserved end residues are part of each CDR3. Each record gives: D gene, V gene, J gene, clone size, CDR3 DNA, CDR3 protein. D genes are given only for firm matches. Clone sizes are given selectively: once, few, many, or a class where the clone is expanded.

TRBD1	TRBV27	TRBJ2-3	few	TGTGCCAGCAGTTTATTGAGGGCAGGGGGCCCAGATACGCAGTATTTT	CASSLLRAGGPDTQYF
TRBD1	TRBV18	TRBJ2-2	.	TGTGCCAGCTCACCCCCGGGACAGGGGAACACCGGGGAGCTGTTTTTT	CASSPPGQGNTGELFF
TRBD1	TRBV28	TRBJ2-7	.	TGTGCCAGCGTGACCTCCGGGACAGGCCTCTACGAGCAGTACTTC	CASVTSGTGLYEQYF
.	TRBV7-3	TRBJ2-6	.	TGTGCCAGCAGCTTAAACCCCCCGGGGACTGGGGCCAACGTCCTGACTTTC	CASSLNPPGTGANVLTF
TRBD2	TRBV5-1	TRBJ2-7	.	TGCGCCAGCAGCTGGACTAGCGGGAACTCCTACGAGCAGTACTTC	CASSWTSGNSYEQYF
TRBD1	TRBV27	TRBJ2-1	.	TGTGCCAGCAGTTCGAACCGGGACAGGGCGGGTATTTTTGTCTTC	CASSSNRDRAGIFVF
.	TRBV5-4	TRBJ1-4	.	TGTGCCAGCAGCATGGGGGCTCAAAATGAAAAACTGTTTTTT	CASSMGAQNEKLFF
.	TRBV7-3	TRBJ2-1	.	TGTGCCAGCAGCCTAGGGGTTAGCAATGAGCAGTTCTTC	CASSLGVSNEQFF
.	TRBV21-1	TRBJ2-7	.	TGTGCCAGCAGCGTTGTTCCCGGGACTAGCGGATTTTATGAGCAGTACTTC	CASSVVPGTSGFYEQYF
TRBD1	TRBV19	TRBJ1-5	.	TGTGCCAGTAGTATCGGACAGGCTGGACAGCCCCAGCATTTT	CASSIGQAGQPQHF
.	TRBV5-1	TRBJ1-1	.	TGCGCCAGCAGCCCCAGATCGAACACTGAAGCTTTCTTT	CASSPRSNTEAFF
.	TRBV5-6	TRBJ2-6	.	TGTGCCAGCCGCACCCCCAGCTCTGGGGCCAACGTCCTGACTTTC	CASRTPSSGANVLTF
TRBD1	TRBV30	TRBJ1-5	few	TGTGCCTGGAACGAAAAGGGGGCTCAGCCCCAGCATTTT	CAWNEKGAQPQHF
TRBD2	TRBV7-3	TRBJ2-1	.	TGTGCCAGCAGCTTAATACCTAGCGGGAGTCCCTACAATGAGCAGTTCTTC	CASSLIPSGSPYNEQFF
TRBD2	TRBV6-1	TRBJ2-7	few	TGTGCCAGCAGTGAAGATGAGGCTAGCGGGAGTTACGAGCAGTACTTC	CASSEDEASGSYEQYF
TRBD2	TRBV5-1	TRBJ2-2	.	TGCGCCAGCAGCTTGGGGCTAGCGGGAGCGGCGACCGGGGAGCTGTTTTTT	CASSLGLAGAATGELFF
.	TRBV2	TRBJ1-1	few	TGTGCCAGCAGCACACAGGGGAACACTGAAGCTTTCTTT	CASSTQGNTEAFF
TRBD1	TRBV7-8	TRBJ1-1	.	TGTGCCAGCAGCCGGGACAGATACACTGAAGCTTTCTTT	CASSRDRYTEAFF
TRBD2	TRBV27	TRBJ2-4	.	TGTGCCACCCCTCGGGGACTAGCGGGAGCAACCAGTTGCAGTCAGTACTTC	CATPRGLAGATSCSQYF
.	TRBV7-2	TRBJ2-3	.	TGTGCCAGCAGCTTAGTCCGCGGGACAGATACGCAGTATTTT	CASSLVRGTDTQYF
TRBD2	TRBV6-5	TRBJ2-1	.	TGTGCCAGCAGTTACTCGCCAGCGGGAGTCATGTTCTTC	CASSYSPAGVMFF
.	TRBV5-6	TRBJ1-2	.	TGTGCCAGCAGCTTGGGCGCAGCGACCTATGGCTACACCTTC	CASSLGAATYGYTF
TRBD1	TRBV2	TRBJ1-1	.	TGTGCCAGCAGGGACAGGGGCGATGAAGCTTTCTTT	CASRDRGDEAFF
TRBD1	TRBV28	TRBJ2-6	once	TGTGCCAGCAGTCCCTTGACAGGGATCTTCTCTGGGGCCAACGTCCTGACTTTC	CASSPLTGIFSGANVLTF
TRBD2	TRBV4-2	TRBJ2-7	.	TGTGCCAGCAGCCAAAACCTAGCGGGTTCTCCCTACGAGCAGTACTTC	CASSQNLAGSPYEQYF
.	TRBV30	TRBJ1-5	.	TGTGCCTGGAGTGTAGCGGCTCCTAATCAGCCCCAGCATTTT	CAWSVAAPNQPQHF
TRBD2	TRBV5-1	TRBJ2-1	once	TGCGCCAGCAGCTTGGGGTTGAGGGCGGGAGGGGGTGAGCAGTTCTTC	CASSLGLRAGGGEQFF
.	TRBV5-4	TRBJ1-1	.	TGTGCCAGCAGCCCTCGCGGGGGGGAGACTGAAGCTTTCTTT	CASSPRGGETEAFF
.	TRBV2	TRBJ1-3	few	TGTGCCAGCAGTGGGGGGGTCCCTGGAAACACCATATATTTT	CASSGGVPGNTIYF
TRBD1	TRBV18	TRBJ2-5	.	TGTGCCAGCTCACCCCCTAGGACAGGCCAAGAGACCCAGTACTTC	CASSPPRTGQETQYF
TRBD2	TRBV27	TRBJ2-2	few	TGTGCCAGCAGTTTGGGCGGGAGTGTCACCGGGGAGCTGTTTTTT	CASSLGGSVTGELFF
.	TRBV7-2	TRBJ1-5	.	TGTGCCAGCAGCTCAAGCAGGCAGCCCCAGCATTTT	CASSSSRQPQHF
TRBD2	TRBV6-6	TRBJ2-3	.	TGTGCCACCCGACTAGCGGGAGGGCTACAAGATACGCAGTATTTT	CATRLAGGLQDTQYF
.	TRBV10-2	TRBJ1-5	.	TGCGCCAGCAGTGTACAGGGCGGTCAGCCCCAGCATTTT	CASSVQGGQPQHF
TRBD2	TRBV5-1	TRBJ2-1	.	TGCGCCAGCAGCGCGCCGGGACTAGCGGCCGGTAGCGAGCAGTTCTTC	CASSAPGLAAGSEQFF
TRBD2	TRBV19	TRBJ2-7	.	TGTGCCAGTAGGGGGGGAGCGGGAGGATCCTACGAGCAGTACTTC	CASRGGAGGSYEQYF
.	TRBV7-3	TRBJ2-5	.	TGTGCCAGCAGCTTATCGGGTACGGAGACCCAGTACTTC	CASSLSGTETQYF